This T cell receptor beta chain was observed in a study of blood T cell dynamics during melanoma immunotherapy. The CDR3 covers 14 residues. Germline V gives CDR1 LNHDA, CDR2 SQIVND (reference sequence). With 5 bases removed from V and 4 bases from J, the gap between germline ends came to 12 bases. The method was immunoSEQ multiplex PCR; TCRdb's version includes in-frame clones alone and lacks a portion of them. The table has around 8,100 clones, around 84% seen once. The sample holds a few counts of this clone. Time point indicated: pre-treatment baseline. Source: blood, taken from a patient treated with checkpoint blockade. The TCR originated in a human donor with melanoma. The chain has TRBV19 and TRBJ1-5, with D possibly being TRBD1 (6 bases). The CDR3 coding sequence is TGTGCCAGTAGTCGCGAAGGGACAAATCAGCCCCAGCATTTT. Its translation: CASSREGTNQPQHF. The full variable domain, in which reference TRBV19 and TRBJ1-5 provide the parts outside the CDR3, is DGGITQSPKYLFRKEGQNVTLSCEQNLNHDAMYWYRQDPGQGLRLIYYSQIVNDFQKGDIAEGYSVSREKKESFPLTVTSAQKNPTAFYLCASSREGTNQPQHFGDGTRLSIL.